The 31 T cell receptor beta chains below all came from one sample that was sequenced in a study of vaccination effects on CD4 cells after COVID-19. Peptide-pool stimulation followed by sequencing identified expanded antigen-specific CD4+ clonotypes in the ViraFEST assay. CD4+ T cell isolation took place after more than eight days of culture. Vaccinated recipients, who were negative for nucleocapsid antibodies, had no history of SARS-CoV-2 infection. Sequencing used immunoSEQ multiplex PCR; TCRdb keeps in-frame clones, though not all of them. The sample shows about 20,000 clones, roughly 72% of them seen only once. These receptors have no known antigen. This specimen was CD4+ T cells from PBMCs cultured with HCoV-NL63 spike peptides, taken before COVID-19 vaccination. These receptors came from a human donor who received a COVID-19 vaccine.

The chain has TRBV19 and TRBJ2-7; 9 positions agree with TRBD1. The CDR3 contains 17 residues. After removal of 1 base from V and 0 bases from J, the junction contained 7 bases not matched to a gene. Germline-derived CDR1 and CDR2 are LNHDA and SQIVND (reference sequence). CDR3 sequence: CASSIARRGQGSYEQYF. The CDR3 DNA sequence: TGTGCCAGTAGTATAGCCCGTAGGGGACAGGGCTCCTACGAGCAGTACTTC.

The chain is built from TRBV10-2 and TRBJ2-2; 13 bases agree with TRBD2. After removal of 5 bases from V and 7 bases from J, the junction contained 4 bases not matched to a gene. Germline CDR1 is WSHSY and CDR2 is SAAADI. The CDR3 length is 15 residues. The CDR3 bases are TGCGCCAGCAGTACTAGCGGGGGGGTTGGCGGGGAGCTGTTTTTT. Protein sequence: CASSTSGGVGGELFF.

The chain couples TRBV5-1 to TRBJ1-4; the D is unclear. CDR1 and CDR2 (germline): SGHRS, YFSETQ. The CDR3 has 14 amino acids. V was clipped by 5 bases and J by 4 bases, with 12 bases between them. The CDR3 sequence is CASSEGDLNEKLFF. The CDR3 DNA reads TGCGCCAGCAGTGAGGGAGACCTTAATGAAAAACTGTTTTTT.

The chain recombines TRBV19 with TRBJ1-2; TRBD1 agrees at 7 bases. CDR1 is LNHDA, CDR2 SQIVND, per germline (reference sequence). The CDR3 runs to 16 residues. J was trimmed by 2 bases and V by 2 bases; bases with no gene match: 8. CDR3: CASSIRGPRLNYGYTF. The CDR3 DNA follows: TGTGCCAGTAGTATAAGGGGGCCTAGATTAAACTATGGCTACACCTTC.

V and J are TRBV7-9 and TRBJ2-3; 7 positions agree with TRBD2. V was clipped by 6 bases and J by 5 bases; unmatched bases: 11. Germline lookup yields CDR1 SEHNR and CDR2 FQNEAQ (reference sequence). CDR3 length: 15 amino acids. The CDR3, as DNA: TGTGCCAGCAGTTCCTCGACTAGCTCGGTAGATACGCAGTATTTT. Translating gives CASSSSTSSVDTQYF.

This clone has just one count. The V and J genes are TRBV21-1 and TRBJ2-4. TRBV21-1 is given as a pseudogene. The CDR3 contains 16 residues. The CDR3 is CASSKAGIWAKNIQYF. DNA for the CDR3: TGTGCCAGCAGCAAAGCAGGGATATGGGCCAAAAACATTCAGTACTTC.

The rearrangement uses TRBV7-9 and TRBJ2-5, with 8 nucleotides matching TRBD1. Germline trimming cut 3 bases from V and 2 bases from J; bases unmatched to any gene: 5. The CDR3 sequence is 15 residues long. Germline assignment: CDR1 SEHNR and CDR2 FQNEAQ (reference sequence). The CDR3 DNA reads TGTGCCAGCAGCTTGGGGACAGGCGTACAAGAGACCCAGTACTTC. It is translated as CASSLGTGVQETQYF.

The table lists this clone with a count of one. CDR3 in DNA: TGTGCCAGCAGTTCCGAGATGAACACTGAAGCTTTCTTT. Translated, it gives CASSSEMNTEAFF. The V gene is TRBV12-3 or TRBV12-4, the J gene TRBJ1-1; D ambiguous. The CDR3 contains 13 residues. V was trimmed by 4 bases and J by 0 bases, leaving 6 bases between them.

J is TRBJ1-1 and V is TRBV6-5; 8 bases align to TRBD1. V shed 0 bases and J 3 bases; nucleotides not matched to a gene: 0. The CDR3 runs 14 residues. Per germline, CDR1 MNHEY and CDR2 SVGAGI. The CDR3 DNA follows: TGTGCCAGCAGTTACTCGACAGGGGACACTGAAGCTTTCTTT. This sequence encodes CASSYSTGDTEAFF.

This clone occurred a few times. This sequence joins TRBV4-1 and TRBJ2-2; D gene unclear. This CDR3 spans 11 amino acids. Trimming pared 8 bases from V and 1 base from J, leaving 2 bases between. CDR1 is MGHRA and CDR2 is YSYEKL in the germline V gene. The CDR3: CASRNTGELFF. The CDR3 nucleotides read TGCGCCAGCCGGAACACCGGGGAGCTGTTTTTT.

The rearrangement joins TRBV3-1 (or the pseudogene TRBV3-2) to TRBJ2-7, with D perhaps being TRBD1 or TRBD2 (6 bases each). Germline CDR1 is LGHDT and CDR2 is YNNKEL (reference sequence). Trimming shortened V by 5 bases and J by 0 bases, and 17 bases separated the two germline ends. This CDR3 comprises 16 residues. For the CDR3, the DNA is TGTGCCAGCAGCTACAGGGCCGGGGGCCGCTCCTACGAGCAGTACTTC. This encodes CASSYRAGGRSYEQYF.

The chain joins TRBV7-2 to TRBJ2-1, with a possible D match to TRBD1 (5 bases). Germline assignment: CDR1 SGHTA and CDR2 FQGNSA. The CDR3 has 17 residues. V dropped 1 base and J dropped 0 bases, with 13 bases sitting between them. CDR3 in DNA: TGTGCCAGCAGCTTAGGGACAATAGCCAGCTCCTACAATGAGCAGTTCTTC. This codes for CASSLGTIASSYNEQFF.

The chain combines TRBV19 with TRBJ1-5; D may be TRBD1 (6 bases). The CDR3 has 15 residues. CDR1 and CDR2 (germline): LNHDA, SQIVND (reference sequence). The V end was cut by 6 bases, the J end by 1 base, with 13 bases between. In DNA, the CDR3 is TGTGCCAGTAGCCGCGACAGGCTCAGCAATCAGCCCCAGCATTTT. This sequence encodes CASSRDRLSNQPQHF.

The chain couples TRBV11-2 to TRBJ2-1; TRBD2 matches at 14 bases. The CDR3 runs 15 residues. Germline V gives CDR1 SGHAT, CDR2 FQNNGV. V was pared by 5 bases and J by 7 bases, with 4 bases of the junction left unmatched. CDR3 amino acids: CASSHGLAGGNEQFF. Written as DNA, the CDR3 is TGTGCCAGCAGCCACGGACTAGCGGGGGGAAATGAGCAGTTCTTC.

The J gene is TRBJ1-2, the V gene TRBV6-4, with D possibly matching TRBD1 (5 bases). The germline V gene encodes CDR1 MRHNA and CDR2 SNTAGT. The CDR3 consists of 13 residues. Deletions cut 2 bases from V and 2 bases from J, with 6 bases between. CDR3 sequence reads: CASSDRDNYGYTF. The CDR3 bases are TGTGCCAGCAGTGACCGGGACAACTATGGCTACACCTTC.

The CDR3, as DNA: TGCGCCAGCAGCTTGAACAGTGGGGCAGGGGCTCCCTCCGGTGAAAAACTGTTTTTT. It specifies CASSLNSGAGAPSGEKLFF. This chain connects TRBV5-1 to TRBJ1-4; TRBD1 is a possible D gene (6 bases). V lost 1 base, J lost 7 bases, and 26 bases lay in between. Looked up from germline, CDR1 is SGHRS and CDR2 is YFSETQ. The CDR3 totals 19 residues.

This clone was counted a few times. This chain connects TRBV19 to TRBJ1-5, with TRBD1 as a possible D gene (5 bases). Trimming cost V 6 bases and J 5 bases, with 17 bases left between them. CDR1 and CDR2 from the germline V gene are LNHDA and SQIVND (reference sequence). The CDR3 spans 15 residues. The CDR3 here is CASRLDSQGHQPQHF. In nucleotides, the CDR3 is TGTGCCAGTAGGCTAGACAGCCAGGGTCATCAGCCCCAGCATTTT.

The J gene is TRBJ2-3, the V gene TRBV7-2; either TRBD1 or TRBD2 may fit D (5 bases each). The CDR3 sequence is 14 residues long. The ends were cut back, 2 bases at V and 2 bases at J, with 8 bases in the middle. Germline loops: CDR1 SGHTA, CDR2 FQGNSA. The CDR3 bases are TGTGCCAGCAGCTTACAGGGAGCCACAGATACGCAGTATTTT. Translated, it gives CASSLQGATDTQYF.

The chain links TRBV6-4 to TRBJ2-1; 10 bases line up with TRBD2. CDR1 is MRHNA, CDR2 SNTAGT, per germline. Losses at the gene ends were 5 bases for V and 6 bases for J; bases not matched to a gene: 4. This CDR3 has 14 amino acids. The CDR3 DNA reads as TGTGCCAGCAGTCTAGCGGGAGATAGCAATGAGCAGTTCTTC. This encodes CASSLAGDSNEQFF.

This clone was recorded a few times. The genes are TRBV27 and TRBJ1-2, with 8 bases matching TRBD1. There are 15 residues in the CDR3. Germline-derived CDR1 and CDR2 are MNHEY and SMNVEV (reference sequence). V lost 3 bases and J lost 4; bases outside the gene matches: 7. This CDR3 reads CASSFQDRDSYGYTF. The CDR3 region has the DNA TGTGCCAGCAGTTTCCAGGACAGGGATAGCTATGGCTACACCTTC.

The chain recombines TRBV4-2 with TRBJ2-3, with 8 bases that match TRBD2. The CDR3 is 19 residues long. Germline CDR1 LGHNA, CDR2 YNFKEQ. J gave up 4 bases and V 0 bases, and 15 bases lay outside the gene matches. CDR3 DNA: TGTGCCAGCAGCCAAGATTTTTGGGGGACTAGGACGAACCCAGATACGCAGTATTTT. Protein sequence: CASSQDFWGTRTNPDTQYF.

The chain joins TRBV5-1 to TRBJ2-5; D is possibly TRBD1 (5 bases). CDR3 length: 14 residues. Between the trimmed V and J ends, which lost 2 bases and 5 bases, there was a span of 13 bases. Germline V gene data show CDR1 as SGHRS and CDR2 as YFSETQ. This CDR3 is CASSFGPGQETQYF. The CDR3 DNA reads TGCGCCAGCAGCTTTGGTCCAGGGCAGGAGACCCAGTACTTC.

In nucleotides, the CDR3 is TGTGCCAGCAGTGAAGTAGCGGGGGGGCCGAACGAGCAGTACTTC. Its translation is CASSEVAGGPNEQYF. The chain recombines TRBV6-1 with TRBJ2-7; 11 bases line up with TRBD2. Germline lookup yields CDR1 MNHNS and CDR2 SASEGT. With 1 base clipped from V and 5 bases from J, the junction kept 4 bases outside the gene matches. The CDR3 has 15 amino acids.

In its sample, this clone was seen a few times. The V and J genes are TRBV6-6 and TRBJ1-4; maybe TRBD1 (6 bases). The CDR3 has 13 amino acids. Germline CDR1 and CDR2: MNHNY and SVGAGI (reference sequence). V was clipped by 7 bases and J by 8 bases, with 14 bases between them. The CDR3 nucleotides are TGTGCCAGCAAGAACACAGGGCCCGAAAAACTGTTTTTT. It codes for CASKNTGPEKLFF.

This clone was detected once. The chain employs TRBV27 and TRBJ2-7; D perhaps matches TRBD1 (5 bases). Germline V gene sequence: CDR1 MNHEY, CDR2 SMNVEV (reference sequence). The CDR3 totals 13 residues. The germline V and J ends were trimmed by 2 bases and 5 bases, with 10 bases remaining between them. This CDR3 is CASSLEGADEQYF. The DNA of the CDR3 is TGTGCCAGCAGTTTAGAAGGGGCAGACGAGCAGTACTTC.

The rearrangement links TRBV5-5 to TRBJ2-7; 8 bases fit TRBD1. Germline assignment: CDR1 SGHKS and CDR2 YYEKEE (reference sequence). The J segment lost 3 bases and the V segment lost 4 bases, leaving 9 bases of the junction unmatched. The CDR3 extends over 15 amino acids. CDR3 DNA sequence: TGTGCCAGCAGCCTCGGACAGGGAGTATACTACGAGCAGTACTTC. Protein sequence: CASSLGQGVYYEQYF.

The J gene is TRBJ2-1, the V gene TRBV19; TRBD2 agrees at 9 bases. The CDR3 is 17 residues long. Looked up from germline, CDR1 is LNHDA and CDR2 is SQIVND (reference sequence). The V and J ends lost 5 bases and 5 bases, in that order; junction bases with no gene match: 13. The CDR3 DNA is TGTGCCAGTAGTTCTCCCCCTGGGACTAGCAGAAACAATGAGCAGTTCTTC. Protein sequence: CASSSPPGTSRNNEQFF.

As DNA, the CDR3 is TGTGCCACCAGTGCTACTAGCGGGAGTCGAGGGACCGGGGAGCTGTTTTTT. Protein product: CATSATSGSRGTGELFF. V and J are TRBV24-1 and TRBJ2-2; 11 bases map to TRBD2. Germline V gives CDR1 KGHDR, CDR2 SFDVKD. The CDR3 contains 17 residues. Trimming at V came to 5 bases and at J to 5 bases, leaving 9 bases not matched to a gene.

This chain uses TRBV7-2 with TRBJ2-1; the D gene is possibly TRBD2 (6 bases). The CDR3 totals 13 residues. Germline assignment: CDR1 SGHTA and CDR2 FQGNSA. Trimming cost V 3 bases and J 8 bases, with 11 bases left between them. CDR3 amino acids: CASSFRGGHEQFF. CDR3 nucleotides: TGTGCCAGCAGCTTCCGAGGAGGGCATGAGCAGTTCTTC.

This clone has just one count. This chain connects TRBV27 to TRBJ2-7, with 7 bases that match TRBD1. The CDR3 sequence is 17 residues long. Trimming at V came to 6 bases and at J to 4 bases, leaving 18 bases not matched to a gene. CDR1 and CDR2 from the germline V gene are MNHEY and SMNVEV (reference sequence). CDR3 nucleotides: TGTGCCAGCAGCCCGACAGGGAGTCGGCTTTTAATGTACGAGCAGTACTTC. Protein sequence: CASSPTGSRLLMYEQYF.

This clone has only one observation. The chain couples TRBV14 to TRBJ1-2; 8 bases map to TRBD1. The germline V gene has CDR1 SGHDN and CDR2 FVKESK. This CDR3 spans 15 amino acids. Trimming at V came to 3 bases and at J to 3 bases, leaving 6 bases not matched to a gene. The CDR3 nucleotides are TGTGCCAGCAGCCACTACGGGACAGGCGACTATGGCTACACCTTC. Encoded protein: CASSHYGTGDYGYTF.